The sequence of this TCR beta chain was determined in a study of blood T cell repertoires in COVID-19. For the study at large: Acute-phase and convalescent COVID-19 samples originated in the United States, Italy and Spain.

There are 13 residues in the CDR3. From germline, CDR1 is MNHNY and CDR2 SVGAGI (reference sequence). Trimming at V came to 8 bases and at J to 4 bases, leaving 3 bases not matched to a gene. In the study's own analysis: The assay estimated nucleated cells by amplifying reference gene primers. TCRdb's copy holds only in-frame clones and misses some; the assay was immunoSEQ multiplex PCR. Clone size and V and J calls were adopted from that table, with D and trimming inferred from the DNA. The repertoire includes 100,000 to 150,000 clones, roughly 87% of them detected once, and about a quarter sits in the top ten.

The chain combines TRBV6-6 with TRBJ1-5; 9 bases are a match to TRBD1. The sequenced material came from peripheral blood. The source of this sequence is a woman aged 80 or over with acute or convalescent COVID-19. For the CDR3, the DNA is TGTGCCAGCCGCGGACAGGGGAATCAGCCCCAGCATTTT. Translating it yields CASRGQGNQPQHF.